The next 8 T cell receptor beta chains were all read from a single sample in a study of blood T cell repertoires in COVID-19. Assay: immunoSEQ multiplex PCR; the TCRdb copy retains only in-frame clones and omits some. The sample comprises some 190,000 clones, less than 85% of which are singletons, and roughly 7.8% rests with the top ten. The sequenced sample was peripheral blood. These receptors were obtained from an elderly woman with COVID-19, enrolled during active disease.

A note on this clone: In the same sample, other DNA sequences code for this CDR3. The V call is TRBV5-4, the J call TRBJ1-5, with a possible D match to TRBD1 (5 bases). The CDR3 is made up of 14 amino acids. Germline V gives CDR1 SGHNT, CDR2 YYREEE (reference sequence). Trimming left V 0 bases short and J 4 bases short, with 8 bases between. The CDR3 sequence is CASSLAGGNQPQHF. CDR3 in DNA: TGTGCCAGCAGCTTGGCCGGGGGAAATCAGCCCCAGCATTTT.

The V and J genes are TRBV6-6 and TRBJ2-3; TRBD2 agrees at 9 bases. V shed 6 bases and J 5 bases; nucleotides not matched to a gene: 6. CDR3 length: 14 residues. The germline V gene encodes CDR1 MNHNY and CDR2 SVGAGI (reference sequence). The CDR3 DNA is TGTGCCAGCAGCCGCCTAGCGGGGTTAGATACGCAGTATTTT. Translation: CASSRLAGLDTQYF.

V is TRBV5-4 and J is TRBJ1-1; a possible D gene is TRBD1 (6 bases). The CDR3 contains 16 residues. Trimming removed 2 bases from V and 4 bases from J, with 18 bases in between. CDR1 is SGHNT and CDR2 is YYREEE in the germline V gene (reference sequence). CDR3 region: CASSLPPTGDATEAFF. The DNA of the CDR3 is TGTGCCAGCAGCTTACCGCCGACAGGAGATGCCACTGAAGCTTTCTTT.

As regards this clone: Other nucleotide sequences in the sample specify the same CDR3. The chain links TRBV15 to TRBJ1-2, with D perhaps TRBD1 (6 bases). The CDR3 sequence is 14 residues long. Germline CDR1 is LNHNV and CDR2 is YYDKDF (reference sequence). The ends were cut back, 0 bases at V and 8 bases at J, with 13 bases in the middle. The CDR3 sequence: CATSRDRTGGGYTF. Written as DNA, the CDR3 is TGTGCCACCAGCAGAGACCGGACGGGGGGCGGCTACACCTTC.

The chain couples TRBV18 to TRBJ1-2; TRBD1 matches 8 bases. Losses at the gene ends were 3 bases for V and 8 bases for J; bases not matched to a gene: 5. In germline, CDR1 is KGHSH, CDR2 LQKENI. The CDR3 contains 13 residues. CDR3 region: CASSPLQGEGYTF. The CDR3, as DNA: TGTGCCAGCTCACCTCTACAGGGGGAAGGCTACACCTTC.

CDR3 sequence (DNA): TGTGCCTCAGGGCCCGAGTCAAACACCGGGGAGCTGTTTTTT. Protein sequence: CASGPESNTGELFF. The chain uses TRBV2 and TRBJ2-2, with D possibly being TRBD1 (5 bases). The CDR3 length is 14 residues. The V end lost 11 bases, the J end lost 2 bases, and 15 bases lay between the germline ends. Germline V gives CDR1 SNHLY, CDR2 FYNNEI.

The table lists this clone with a few counts. The gene calls are TRBV11-2 and TRBJ1-5, with D possibly matching TRBD1 (5 bases). Trimming took off 3 bases at V and 1 base at J, with 13 bases between the two ends. The germline V gene encodes CDR1 SGHAT and CDR2 FQNNGV. This CDR3 is built from 16 residues. The CDR3 protein is CASSLNLGGSNQPQHF. CDR3 sequence (DNA): TGTGCCAGCAGCTTGAACCTGGGGGGAAGCAATCAGCCCCAGCATTTT.

The chain employs TRBV2 and TRBJ2-1, with 9 nucleotides matching TRBD2. CDR3 length equals 13 residues. Germline V CDR1 and CDR2: SNHLY, FYNNEI. V lost 6 bases and J lost 5; bases outside the gene matches: 2. In DNA form, the CDR3 reads TGTGCCAGCAGGCGGGGGGGAAACAATGAGCAGTTCTTC. This gives the protein CASRRGGNNEQFF.